Listed below are T cell receptor beta chains from one sample, sequenced in a study of blood T cell repertoires in COVID-19. Assay: immunoSEQ multiplex PCR; the TCRdb copy retains only in-frame clones and omits some. The sample shows about 95,000 clones, around 90% of them seen only once. What was sequenced was peripheral blood. Source of these receptors: a woman in her forties or fifties in a cohort sampled during active COVID-19. CDR3s include the opening cysteine and the closing phenylalanine or tryptophan. A D gene is named only where the DNA matches it firmly. Size is stated for part of the rows, as once, few or many counts, or as a class when the clone is expanded.

d_call clone_size j_call v_call cdr3_nt cdr3_aa
NA NA TRBJ2-4 TRBV2 TGTGCCAGCAGTGAAGTGGTGCAGTTAAACATTCAGTACTTC CASSEVVQLNIQYF
TRBD1 NA TRBJ1-6 TRBV6-5 TGTGCCAGCAATACAGGGGGCTATAATTCACCCCTCCACTTT CASNTGGYNSPLHF
NA NA TRBJ1-2 TRBV11-2 TGTGCCAGCAGCACCGCAGGTTGGGGCTACACCTTC CASSTAGWGYTF
TRBD1 NA TRBJ1-2 TRBV7-9 TGTGCCAGCAGCTCAGGGACAGGGCAGAAACTAAACTATGGCTACACCTTC CASSSGTGQKLNYGYTF
NA NA TRBJ1-1 TRBV18 TGTGCCAGCTCACCGTCCTCATTGGGTCGGGTTTTCTTT CASSPSSLGRVFF
TRBD1 NA TRBJ2-1 TRBV3-1/TRBV3-2 TGTGCCAGCAGCCAAGATCCTTACAGGGGCGATGAGCAGTTCTTC CASSQDPYRGDEQFF
NA NA TRBJ2-3 TRBV28 TGTGCCAGCAGTCCCCACAGGGCACTAAGCACAGATACGCAGTATTTT CASSPHRALSTDTQYF
NA NA TRBJ2-1 TRBV10-1 TGCGCCAGCAGTGAGGAACAGGGCTCCTACAATGAGCAGTTCTTC CASSEEQGSYNEQFF
NA NA TRBJ1-1 TRBV19 TGTGCCAGTAGTATAGTCGGAGGGAACACTGAAGCTTTCTTT CASSIVGGNTEAFF
TRBD1 NA TRBJ1-5 TRBV6-5 TGTGCCAGCAGTATGGGACAGGGGGCGAGGCAGCCCCAGCATTTT CASSMGQGARQPQHF
TRBD1 NA TRBJ2-7 TRBV5-1 TGCGCCAGCAGCTTGTTTGGGACAGACACACCTCCACCCTACGAGCAGTACTTC CASSLFGTDTPPPYEQYF
TRBD2 NA TRBJ2-3 TRBV20-1 TGCAGTGCTAGTAAGCGGGGGGTTTTCCTTGCAACAGATACGCAGTATTTT CSASKRGVFLATDTQYF
NA NA TRBJ2-5 TRBV6-1 TGTGCCAGCAGTGAAACAGGGTTAGAGACCCAGTACTTC CASSETGLETQYF
NA NA TRBJ2-7 TRBV30 TGTGCCTGGAGTTACCGACAGGCAGGTGAGCAGTACTTC CAWSYRQAGEQYF
NA NA TRBJ1-2 TRBV19 TGTGCCAGTAGTATAGAAGCGGGTCGTCTAGGCTACACCTTC CASSIEAGRLGYTF
NA NA TRBJ2-1 TRBV20-1 TGCAGTGCTAGTGAGGACACTTTTAAGCAGTTCTTC CSASEDTFKQFF
NA NA TRBJ1-4 TRBV3-1/TRBV3-2 TGTGCCAGCAGCCAAGATTTCCGGGAAAAACTGTTTTTT CASSQDFREKLFF
NA NA TRBJ2-3 TRBV20-1 TGCAGTGCTAGTCCCGGGAGCACAGATACGCAGTATTTT CSASPGSTDTQYF
TRBD2 NA TRBJ2-5 TRBV4-1 TGCGCCAGCAGCCAAGATCCCGATAGCGGGGGCCTTATGAAGACCCAGTACTTC CASSQDPDSGGLMKTQYF
NA NA TRBJ2-5 TRBV18 TGTGCCAGCTCACCGGCGGGAGAGACCCAGTACTTC CASSPAGETQYF
NA few TRBJ1-1 TRBV5-4 TGTGCCAGCAGCTTGGGGAGGTTCGGGACTCTCAACACTGAAGCTTTCTTT CASSLGRFGTLNTEAFF
NA NA TRBJ2-7 TRBV19 TGTGCCAGTAGTCTCCTTTTGGGGAGCGTGTCCTACGAGCAGTACTTC CASSLLLGSVSYEQYF
TRBD1 NA TRBJ1-2 TRBV4-1 TGCGCCAGCAGCCAAGATGGACCTACAGGGGGTGGTGGCTACACCTTC CASSQDGPTGGGGYTF
TRBD2 NA TRBJ2-1 TRBV10-3 TGTGCCATCAGTGAGTCGGCTAGCGGGAGGGCCGTCGGTAATGAGCAGTTCTTC CAISESASGRAVGNEQFF
NA NA TRBJ2-5 TRBV11-2 TGTGCCAGCAGCTTAGGCCTCGACAGTTTCCAAGAGACCCAGTACTTC CASSLGLDSFQETQYF
TRBD1 NA TRBJ1-2 TRBV27 TGTGCCAGCAGTTTCGACAGGGGGATAGGGTATGGCTACACCTTC CASSFDRGIGYGYTF